The sequence of this T cell receptor (beta chain) was determined in a study of vaccination effects on CD4 cells after COVID-19. Study-level findings and limits: Late post-vaccination, clones induced by infection and those induced by vaccine underwent marked clonal contraction.

With regard to this clone: Its specificity is not known.

Before sequencing, viral peptide pools were used by the ViraFEST assay to expand antigen-specific CD4+ T cells. Isolating CD4+ T cells followed less than 11 days of culture. Two-dose BNT162b2 or mRNA-1273 vaccination was given to participants. Vaccinated participants had no history of SARS-CoV-2 infection and tested negative for nucleocapsid antibodies. Replacing half the medium with IL-2 medium was done on days 3 and 7. Trimming pared 4 bases from V and 11 bases from J, leaving 15 bases between. CDR3 size: 13 residues. Germline V CDR1 and CDR2: MGHDK, SYGVNS. The repertoire was sequenced with immunoSEQ multiplex PCR; TCRdb's copy has only in-frame clones and lacks some. The sample has around 60,000 clones; around 73% are singletons.

The clonotype comes from a human donor who received a COVID-19 vaccine. The sequencing used CD4+ T cells from PBMCs cultured with HCoV-229E spike peptides, collected after COVID-19 vaccination. The gene calls are TRBV25-1 and TRBJ2-1; no definite D call. CDR3 DNA sequence: TGTGCCAGCAGTGGGGCAGACCTAACTAAGCAGTTCTTC. It specifies CASSGADLTKQFF.